This T cell receptor (beta chain) appears in the sequencing data of a study of beta chain features in type 1 diabetes. At the level of the study: Patients looked much like healthy donors when it came to age, gender and cell yields.

This clone was counted many times. CDR3 length equals 12 residues. Germline V CDR1 and CDR2: GTSNPN, SVGIG (reference sequence). Losses at the gene ends were 8 bases for V and 0 bases for J; bases not matched to a gene: 2. The sequenced template was cDNA made from the entire isolated RNA. Only in-frame clones appear in the TCRdb table, and some are missing; sequencing was by immunoSEQ multiplex PCR. This sample carries roughly 400,000 clones, roughly 14% of them seen once, and the ten largest clones take approximately 0.035%. The J gene is TRBJ1-1, the V gene TRBV30; 8 positions match TRBD1. The TCR was taken from a man aged 30-40 years in good health. Source material: naive CD4+ T cells from blood. This CDR3 reads CARDRMNTEAFF. CDR3 nucleotides: TGTGCCAGGGACAGGATGAACACTGAAGCTTTCTTT.